Reported below is one T cell receptor beta chain. Generated by immunoSEQ multiplex PCR, the TCRdb table keeps only in-frame clones and is missing some. This table holds around 140,000 clones, roughly 78% found once. The source of the sample is a study of blood T cell repertoires in COVID-19. Trimming removed 5 bases at V and 0 bases at J, with 14 bases between. The CDR3 spans 16 residues. Germline CDR1 reads SGHTA; CDR2 reads FQGTGA. Recruits, aged about 18 to 100 years, lived in 20 to 30 US areas. The sequence was obtained from a woman between 50 and 59 years old who had recovered from COVID-19. The genes are TRBV7-3 and TRBJ2-1; the D gene is possibly TRBD2 (5 bases). The sample consisted of PBMCs or T cells enriched from blood (not recorded which). The CDR3 loop reads CASSPSGVSSYNEQFF. The CDR3, as DNA: TGTGCCAGCAGCCCTTCCGGGGTAAGCTCCTACAATGAGCAGTTCTTC.